These 25 T cell receptor beta chains originate from one sample sequenced in a study of Graves' ophthalmopathy and Graves' hyperthyroidism. Beta-chain TCR CDR3 regions were amplified from RNA transcripts. The authors performed first-round RT-PCR with HTBI primers and then a second-round multiplex PCR. MiXCR, applied by TCRdb to the multiplex PCR reads, yields one record per CDR3 protein. Seen here are some 1.1 million distinct CDR3 sequences, 36% observed once, and the top ten hold roughly 11%. Material for sequencing was peripheral blood or thyroid tissue (not recorded which). Source of these receptors: an adult man with Graves' hyperthyroidism.

As concerns this clonotype: At one end, the junction sequence differs from germline, possibly due to a read error. The chain joins TRBV7-9 to TRBJ2-5, with D unresolved. The CDR3 contains 13 residues. Looked up from germline, CDR1 is SEHNR and CDR2 is FQNEAQ (reference sequence). DNA of the CDR3: TGCGCCAGCAGCTTCAGTTCTGGGGAGACCCAGTACTTC. It encodes CASSFSSGETQYF.

On this clonotype: A junction end diverges from the germline sequence, so it may reflect a read error. J is TRBJ2-5 and V is TRBV7-9; possible D gene TRBD2, 6 bases. The length of the CDR3 is 14 residues. Germline CDR1 SEHNR, CDR2 FQNEAQ (reference sequence). The CDR3 sequence: CASSLARDSEIQYF. Here the CDR3 DNA reads TGTGCCAGCAGCTTAGCCCGGGACTCCGAGATCCAGTACTTC.

This clonotype came up many times. V usage is TRBV9 and J usage is TRBJ1-3; TRBD1 might be the D (5 bases). This CDR3 spans 17 amino acids. V was clipped by 3 bases and J by 4 bases, with 20 bases between them. The germline V gene encodes CDR1 SGDLS and CDR2 YYNGEE. The CDR3 DNA sequence: TGTGCCAGCAGCGACCCTTTAGGGGTGATCACCGGAAACACCATATATTTT. This codes for CASSDPLGVITGNTIYF.

This clonotype appeared a single time. This chain uses TRBV25-1 with TRBJ1-6, with 10 nucleotides matching TRBD1. Trimming took 7 bases from V and 10 from J; bases not matched to a gene: 10. Germline CDR1 reads MGHDK; CDR2 reads SYGVNS. The CDR3 runs to 15 residues. CDR3 region: CASNNRDRGVSPLHF. CDR3 nucleotides: TGTGCCAGCAACAACCGGGACAGGGGCGTCTCACCCCTCCACTTT.

Points on this clonotype: An end of the junction differs from the germline gene, which may be a read error. The chain uses TRBV7-2 and TRBJ2-6; weak D call: TRBD2 (7 bases). The CDR3 runs to 17 residues. The germline V gene encodes CDR1 SGHTA and CDR2 FQGNSA. The CDR3 DNA is TGTGCCAGCAGCTTAGAGGGGGGGCGTTCTGGGGCCAACGTCCCGACTTTC. Its translation is CASSLEGGRSGANVPTF.

This rearrangement joins TRBV9 to TRBJ1-6, with D perhaps TRBD1 (5 bases). V was clipped by 1 base and J by 10 bases, with 15 bases between them. The CDR3 has 15 residues. The germline V gene encodes CDR1 SGDLS and CDR2 YYNGEE. The CDR3 reads CASSVYGGSGSPLHF. The CDR3 nucleotides read TGTGCCAGCAGCGTATACGGGGGGTCCGGATCACCCCTCCACTTT.

In its sample, this clonotype was seen a few times. The V gene is TRBV7-2, the J gene TRBJ2-5, with 8 nucleotides matching TRBD1. The CDR3 contains 14 residues. CDR1 and CDR2 (germline): SGHTA, FQGNSA. V dropped 5 bases and J dropped 5; count of bases not matched to a gene: 7. CDR3 DNA sequence: TGTGCCAGCAGCAGGACAGGGCCCGGGGAGACCCAGTACTTC. As protein: CASSRTGPGETQYF.

The chain carries TRBV4-3 and TRBJ2-7; 11 nucleotides match TRBD2. Germline V gene data show CDR1 as LGHNA and CDR2 as YSLEER. This CDR3 contains 16 residues. After removal of 1 base from V and 5 bases from J, the junction contained 7 bases not matched to a gene. The CDR3 DNA reads as TGCGCCAGCAGCCAAGCCATAGCGGGGGGGCTAAACGAGCAGTACTTC. This codes for CASSQAIAGGLNEQYF.

Notes on this clonotype: Compared with germline, one end of the junction differs, possibly owing to a read error. J is TRBJ2-5 and V is TRBV29-1; perhaps D is TRBD1 or TRBD2 (6 bases each). Germline values: CDR1 SQVTM, CDR2 ANQGSEA. The CDR3 length is 14 residues. CDR3 protein: CSVGDGGPRETQCF. CDR3 sequence (DNA): TGCAGCGTTGGGGACGGGGGCCCGCGAGAGACCCAGTGCTTC.

The chain carries TRBV7-9 and TRBJ2-2; 8 bases align to TRBD1. The length of the CDR3 is 13 residues. Unmatched junction bases numbered 4, after V lost 9 bases and J lost 4 bases. Germline loops: CDR1 SEHNR, CDR2 FQNEAQ (reference sequence). CDR3 nucleotides: TGTGCCAGGACAGGGGACCTCACCGGGGAGCTGTTTTTT. Its protein product is CARTGDLTGELFF. Full variable domain (remainder filled in from reference TRBV7-9 and TRBJ2-2): DTGVSQNPRHKITKRGQNVTFRCDPISEHNRLYWYRQTLGQGPEFLTYFQNEAQLEKSRLLSDRFSAERPKGSFSTLEIQRTEQGDSAMYLCARTGDLTGELFFGEGSRLTVL.

This chain uses TRBV7-9 with TRBJ2-3, with 7 bases aligning to TRBD1. J lost 7 bases, V lost 0 bases, and 4 bases had no gene match. CDR3 length: 14 amino acids. Per the germline V gene, CDR1 is SEHNR and CDR2 is FQNEAQ (reference sequence). This chain's CDR3 is CASSLAEGANTQYF. CDR3 DNA sequence: TGTGCCAGCAGCTTAGCTGAGGGGGCAAATACGCAGTATTTT. Drawing the rest from reference TRBV7-9 and TRBJ2-3, the complete variable domain is DTGVSQNPRHKITKRGQNVTFRCDPISEHNRLYWYRQTLGQGPEFLTYFQNEAQLEKSRLLSDRFSAERPKGSFSTLEIQRTEQGDSAMYLCASSLAEGANTQYFGPGTRLTVL.

This clonotype was recorded many times. The chain joins TRBV19 to TRBJ2-7, with D uncertain. Germline V gives CDR1 LNHDA, CDR2 SQIVND (reference sequence). V lost 4 bases and J lost 4, with 8 bases in between. The length of the CDR3 is 12 residues. CDR3 sequence reads: CASSRDQYEQYF. CDR3 DNA: TGTGCCAGTAGTAGAGACCAATACGAGCAGTACTTC.

This clonotype has a handful of counts. CDR3 coding DNA: TGTGCCATAAAAGGACGGTTAATCAACTATGGCTACACCTTC. As protein: CAIKGRLINYGYTF. The chain recombines TRBV10-3 with TRBJ1-2, with unresolved D. The CDR3 is 14 residues long. Trimming removed 9 bases from V and 2 bases from J, with 16 bases in between. Germline CDR1 reads ENHRY; CDR2 reads SYGVKD.

This clonotype came up many times. The chain couples TRBV20-1 to TRBJ1-5; D is unresolved. CDR3 length: 13 residues. In germline, CDR1 is DFQATT, CDR2 SNEGSKA (reference sequence). V lost 3 bases and J 7 bases, leaving 13 bases between the germline ends. This CDR3 reads CSARNLGEQPQHF. The CDR3 DNA reads TGCAGTGCTAGGAACTTGGGCGAGCAGCCCCAGCATTTT.

In this sample, this clonotype turned up many times. V gene TRBV9 combines with J gene TRBJ2-5; 13 positions agree with TRBD2. CDR1 and CDR2 (germline): SGDLS, YYNGEE. This CDR3 region has 18 residues. V lost 0 bases and J lost 4; bases outside the gene matches: 9. The CDR3: CASSVGLGLAGSGETQYF. Here the CDR3 DNA reads TGTGCCAGCAGCGTAGGGTTGGGACTAGCGGGGTCTGGAGAGACCCAGTACTTC. The variable domain in full, completed from reference TRBV9 and TRBJ2-5, reads DSGVTQTPKHLITATGQRVTLRCSPRSGDLSVYWYQQSLDQGLQFLIQYYNGEERAKGNILERFSAQQFPDLHSELNLSSLELGDSALYFCASSVGLGLAGSGETQYFGPGTRLLVL.

A word on this clonotype: This clone may be a read error of a much larger clone one base away. The chain carries TRBV9 and TRBJ1-1; 10 nucleotides agree with TRBD1. Germline V gene lookup returns CDR1 SGDLS and CDR2 YYNGEE. This CDR3 has 15 residues. V lost 1 base to trimming and J lost 3 bases; unmatched junction nucleotides: 3. The CDR3 DNA follows: TGTGCCAGCAGCGTACAAGACAGGGGGCACACTGAAGCTTTCTTT. Amino acid sequence: CASSVQDRGHTEAFF.

The rearrangement joins TRBV10-3 to TRBJ2-5; the match to TRBD1 covers 10 bases. The V gene's germline CDR1 is ENHRY and CDR2 SYGVKD. Trimming cost V 2 bases and J 5 bases; bases outside gene matches: 5. The CDR3 spans 15 residues. For the CDR3, the DNA is TGTGCCATCAGTGAGAGGGACAGGGGTGGCGAGACCCAGTACTTC. Its translation is CAISERDRGGETQYF.

In this sample, this clonotype turned up many times. The genes are TRBV5-1 and TRBJ1-2, with D possibly being TRBD1 (6 bases). Germline assignment: CDR1 SGHRS and CDR2 YFSETQ. The CDR3 runs to 14 residues. V shed 4 bases and J shed 10 bases, with 20 bases lying between them. DNA of the CDR3: TGCGCCAGCAGCCCTAGACAGGAAACCATAACCTACACCTTC. Translation: CASSPRQETITYTF.

The chain is built from TRBV15 and TRBJ2-5; TRBD1 matches at 7 bases. The CDR3 totals 15 residues. The V gene end was trimmed by 4 bases and the J gene end by 5 bases; junction bases not matched to a gene: 10. Germline CDR1 reads LNHNV; CDR2 reads YYDKDF (reference sequence). CDR3 sequence reads: CATSTPGQVGETQYF. CDR3 bases: TGTGCCACCAGCACCCCAGGACAGGTGGGCGAGACCCAGTACTTC.

In its sample, this clonotype was seen many times. The chain joins TRBV14 to TRBJ2-7; 7 nucleotides align to TRBD1. V lost 1 base to trimming and J lost 8 bases; unmatched junction nucleotides: 8. The CDR3 consists of 14 residues. Germline CDR1 reads SGHDN; CDR2 reads FVKESK. The CDR3 coding sequence is TGTGCCAGCAGCCAAGCTAGGGGGCGCTTGCAGCAGTACTTC. The encoded protein is CASSQARGRLQQYF.

This chain joins TRBV19 and TRBJ2-1; D might be TRBD1 (5 bases). This CDR3 is 12 amino acids long. Looked up from germline, CDR1 is LNHDA and CDR2 is SQIVND (reference sequence). Between the trimmed V and J ends, which lost 10 bases and 4 bases, there was a span of 11 bases. CDR3 residues: CAILDSYNEQFF. For the CDR3, the DNA is TGTGCCATCTTAGACAGTTACAATGAGCAGTTCTTC.

V usage is TRBV12-3 or TRBV12-4 and J usage is TRBJ2-7; TRBD1 matches 11 bases. Germline trimming cut 6 bases from V and 0 bases from J; bases unmatched to any gene: 10. This CDR3 has 17 residues. CDR3 nucleotides: TGTGCCAGCAGCCCAACCAACGGACAGGGGGCCTCCTACGAGCAGTACTTC. Encoded protein: CASSPTNGQGASYEQYF.

The chain combines TRBV7-9 with TRBJ2-7; TRBD1 matches at 9 bases. Trimming cost V 5 bases and J 6 bases; bases outside gene matches: 5. The germline gives CDR1 SEHNR, CDR2 FQNEAQ (reference sequence). The CDR3 length is 13 residues. The CDR3 loop reads CASSHRDRVEQYF. The CDR3 DNA follows: TGTGCCAGCAGCCACCGGGACAGGGTCGAGCAGTACTTC.

This clonotype showed up just once. The chain uses TRBV29-1 and TRBJ2-7, with a weak D call TRBD2 (5 bases). Per germline, CDR1 SQVTM and CDR2 ANQGSEA. The V gene lost 4 bases and the J gene lost 2 bases, with 21 bases spanning the gap. The CDR3 is 16 residues long. The CDR3 loop reads CSVASSPLTGTYEQYF. CDR3 coding DNA: TGCAGCGTTGCCAGCAGCCCCCTGACGGGAACCTACGAGCAGTACTTC.

This chain joins TRBV20-1 and TRBJ1-1; D uncertain. This CDR3 is 9 amino acids long. Germline loops: CDR1 DFQATT, CDR2 SNEGSKA (reference sequence). The V gene lost 6 bases and the J gene lost 9 bases, with 8 bases spanning the gap. CDR3 amino acids: CSARQKAFF. The CDR3 DNA sequence: TGCAGTGCGCGCCAGAAAGCTTTCTTT.